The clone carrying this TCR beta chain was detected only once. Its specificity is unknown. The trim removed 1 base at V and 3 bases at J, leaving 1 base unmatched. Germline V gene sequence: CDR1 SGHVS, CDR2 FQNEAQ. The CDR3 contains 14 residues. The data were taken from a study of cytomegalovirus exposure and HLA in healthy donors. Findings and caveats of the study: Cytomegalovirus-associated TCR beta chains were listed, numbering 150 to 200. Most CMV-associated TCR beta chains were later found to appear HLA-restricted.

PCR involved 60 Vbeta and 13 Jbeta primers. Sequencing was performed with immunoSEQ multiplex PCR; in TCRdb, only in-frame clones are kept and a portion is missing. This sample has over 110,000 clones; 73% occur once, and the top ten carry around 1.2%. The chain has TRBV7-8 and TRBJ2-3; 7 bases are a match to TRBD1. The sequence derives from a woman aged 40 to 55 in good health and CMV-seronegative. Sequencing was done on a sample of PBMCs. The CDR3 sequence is CASSLGTGTDTQYF. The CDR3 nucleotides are TGTGCCAGCAGCTTAGGGACAGGAACAGATACGCAGTATTTT.